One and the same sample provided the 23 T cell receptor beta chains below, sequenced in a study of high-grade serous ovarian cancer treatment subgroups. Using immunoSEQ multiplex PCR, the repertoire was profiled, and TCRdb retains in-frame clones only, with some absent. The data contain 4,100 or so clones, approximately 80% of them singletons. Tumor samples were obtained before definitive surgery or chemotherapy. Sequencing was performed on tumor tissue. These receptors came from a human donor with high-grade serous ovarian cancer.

CDR3 loop: CAIRDIVYGYTF. The CDR3 nucleotides are TGTGCCATCAGGGATATTGTCTATGGCTACACCTTC. This chain joins TRBV10-3 and TRBJ1-2; D remains unclear. V was shortened by 6 bases and J by 4 bases, with 9 bases between the two germline ends. This CDR3 contains 12 residues. CDR1 ENHRY and CDR2 SYGVKD come from the germline V gene.

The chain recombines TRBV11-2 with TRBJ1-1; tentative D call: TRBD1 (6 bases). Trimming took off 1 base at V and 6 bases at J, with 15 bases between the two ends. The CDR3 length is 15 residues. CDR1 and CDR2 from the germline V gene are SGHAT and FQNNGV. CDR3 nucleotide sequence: TGTGCCAGCAGCTTAGTGATGGGGGGGCAACCTGAAGCTTTCTTT. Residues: CASSLVMGGQPEAFF.

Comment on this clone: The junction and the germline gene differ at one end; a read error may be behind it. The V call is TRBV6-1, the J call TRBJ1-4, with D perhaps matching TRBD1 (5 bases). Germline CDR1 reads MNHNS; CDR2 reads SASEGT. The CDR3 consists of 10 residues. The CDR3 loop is CASSEGDEYF. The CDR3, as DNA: TGTGCCAGCAGTGAAGGGGACGAATATTTT.

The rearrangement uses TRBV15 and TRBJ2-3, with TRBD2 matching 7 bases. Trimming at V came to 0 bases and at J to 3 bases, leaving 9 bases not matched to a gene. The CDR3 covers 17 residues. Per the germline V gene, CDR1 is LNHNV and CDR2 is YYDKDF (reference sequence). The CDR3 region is CATSRDLRAGVTDTQYF. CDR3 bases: TGTGCCACCAGCAGAGATCTTAGGGCGGGAGTAACAGATACGCAGTATTTT.

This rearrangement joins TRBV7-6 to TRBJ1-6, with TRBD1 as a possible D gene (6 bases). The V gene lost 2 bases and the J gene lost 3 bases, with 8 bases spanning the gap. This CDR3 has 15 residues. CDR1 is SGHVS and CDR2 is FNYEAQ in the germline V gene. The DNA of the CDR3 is TGTGCCAGCAGCTTAACGACAGGCTATAATTCACCCCTCCACTTT. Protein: CASSLTTGYNSPLHF.

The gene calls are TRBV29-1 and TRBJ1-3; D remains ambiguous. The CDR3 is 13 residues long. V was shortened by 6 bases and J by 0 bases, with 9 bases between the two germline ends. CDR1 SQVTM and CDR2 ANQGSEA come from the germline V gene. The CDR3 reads CSVWTNSGNTIYF. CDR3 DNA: TGCAGCGTATGGACTAACTCTGGAAACACCATATATTTT.

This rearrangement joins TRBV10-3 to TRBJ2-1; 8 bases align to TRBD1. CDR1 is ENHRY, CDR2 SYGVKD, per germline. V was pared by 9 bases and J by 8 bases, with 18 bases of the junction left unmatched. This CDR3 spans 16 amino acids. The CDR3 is CAIGQGFGVFHDEQFF. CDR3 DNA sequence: TGTGCCATAGGACAGGGATTCGGAGTTTTCCACGATGAGCAGTTCTTC.

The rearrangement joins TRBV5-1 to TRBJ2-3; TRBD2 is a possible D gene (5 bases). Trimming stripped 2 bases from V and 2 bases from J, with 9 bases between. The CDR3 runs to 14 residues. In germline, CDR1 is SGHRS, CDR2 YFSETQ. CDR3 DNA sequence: TGCGCCAGCAGCTTACGGGGATTCACAGATACGCAGTATTTT. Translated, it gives CASSLRGFTDTQYF.

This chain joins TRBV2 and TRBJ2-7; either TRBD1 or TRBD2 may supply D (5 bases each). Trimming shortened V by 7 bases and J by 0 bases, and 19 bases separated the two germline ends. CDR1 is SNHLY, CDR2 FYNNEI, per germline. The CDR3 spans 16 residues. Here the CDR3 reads CASKITSGLSSYEQYF. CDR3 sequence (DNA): TGTGCCAGCAAAATAACATCGGGGCTTAGCTCCTACGAGCAGTACTTC.

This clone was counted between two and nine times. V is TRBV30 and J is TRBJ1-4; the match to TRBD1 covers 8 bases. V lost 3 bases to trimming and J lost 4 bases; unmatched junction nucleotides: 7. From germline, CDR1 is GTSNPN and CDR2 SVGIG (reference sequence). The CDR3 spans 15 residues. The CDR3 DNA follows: TGTGCCTGGAGCCGACGACAGGGGTATAATGAAAAACTGTTTTTT. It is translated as CAWSRRQGYNEKLFF.

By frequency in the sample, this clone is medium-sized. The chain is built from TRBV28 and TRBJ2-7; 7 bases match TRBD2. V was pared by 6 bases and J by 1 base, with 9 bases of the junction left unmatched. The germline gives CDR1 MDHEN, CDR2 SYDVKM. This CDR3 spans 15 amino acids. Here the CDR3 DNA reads TGTGCCAGCAGCATGACTAGCTGGGGATCCTACGAGCAGTACTTC. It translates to CASSMTSWGSYEQYF.

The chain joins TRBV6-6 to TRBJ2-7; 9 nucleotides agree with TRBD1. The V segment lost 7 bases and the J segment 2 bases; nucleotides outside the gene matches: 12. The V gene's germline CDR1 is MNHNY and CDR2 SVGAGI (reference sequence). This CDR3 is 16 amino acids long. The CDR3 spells CASTPGGGQGTYEQYV. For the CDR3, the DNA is TGTGCCAGCACCCCAGGGGGGGGACAGGGTACCTACGAGCAGTACGTC.

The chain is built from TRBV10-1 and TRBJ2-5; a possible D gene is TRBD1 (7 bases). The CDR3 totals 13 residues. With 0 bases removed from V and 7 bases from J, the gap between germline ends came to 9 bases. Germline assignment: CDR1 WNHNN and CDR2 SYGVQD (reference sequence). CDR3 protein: CASSESQGGTQYF. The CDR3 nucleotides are TGCGCCAGCAGTGAGTCCCAGGGGGGGACCCAGTACTTC.

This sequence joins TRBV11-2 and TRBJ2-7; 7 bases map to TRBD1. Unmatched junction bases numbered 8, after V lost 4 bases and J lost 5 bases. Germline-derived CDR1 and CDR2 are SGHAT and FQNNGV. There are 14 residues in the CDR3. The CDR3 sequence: CASSSTTGRNEQYF. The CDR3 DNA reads TGTGCCAGCAGCTCCACGACAGGGCGGAACGAGCAGTACTTC.

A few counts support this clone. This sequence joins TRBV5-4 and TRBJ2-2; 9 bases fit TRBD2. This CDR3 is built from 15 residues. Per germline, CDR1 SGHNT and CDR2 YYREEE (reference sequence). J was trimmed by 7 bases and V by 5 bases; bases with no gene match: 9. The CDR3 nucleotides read TGTGCCAGCAGTCTTCCGGCGGGAGGGCGCGGGGAGCTGTTTTTT. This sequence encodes CASSLPAGGRGELFF.

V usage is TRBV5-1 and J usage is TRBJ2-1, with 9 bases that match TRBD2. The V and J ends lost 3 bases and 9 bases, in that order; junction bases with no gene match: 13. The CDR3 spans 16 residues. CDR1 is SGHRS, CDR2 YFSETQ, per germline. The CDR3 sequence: CASSSGSGTSPSEQFF. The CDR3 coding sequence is TGCGCCAGCAGCTCTGGTTCCGGGACTAGCCCCAGTGAGCAGTTCTTC.

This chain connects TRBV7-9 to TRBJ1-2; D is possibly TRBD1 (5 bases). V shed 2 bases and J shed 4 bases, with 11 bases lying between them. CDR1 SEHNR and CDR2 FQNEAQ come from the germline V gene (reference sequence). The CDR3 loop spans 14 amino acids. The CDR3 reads CASSLRGDGYGYTF. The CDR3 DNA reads TGTGCCAGCAGCTTACGCGGGGACGGCTATGGCTACACCTTC.

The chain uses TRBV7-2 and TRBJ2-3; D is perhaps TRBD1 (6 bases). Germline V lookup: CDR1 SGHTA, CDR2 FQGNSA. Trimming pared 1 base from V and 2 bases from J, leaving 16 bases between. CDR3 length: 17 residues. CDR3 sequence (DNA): TGTGCCAGCAGCTTAGGTCAGGGGTTTACCTTCACAGATACGCAGTATTTT. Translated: CASSLGQGFTFTDTQYF.

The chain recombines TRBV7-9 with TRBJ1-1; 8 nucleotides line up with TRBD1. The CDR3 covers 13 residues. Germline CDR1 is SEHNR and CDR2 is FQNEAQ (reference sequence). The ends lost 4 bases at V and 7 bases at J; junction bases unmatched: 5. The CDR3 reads CASSSGQGREAFF. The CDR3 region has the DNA TGTGCCAGCAGCTCCGGACAGGGTCGTGAAGCTTTCTTT.

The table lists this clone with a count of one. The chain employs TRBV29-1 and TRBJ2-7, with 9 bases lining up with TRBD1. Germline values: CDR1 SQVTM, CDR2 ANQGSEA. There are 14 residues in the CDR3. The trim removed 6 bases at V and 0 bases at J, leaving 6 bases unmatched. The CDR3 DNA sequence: TGCAGCGTGCCCACAGGGGGCAGCTCCTACGAGCAGTACTTC. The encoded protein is CSVPTGGSSYEQYF.

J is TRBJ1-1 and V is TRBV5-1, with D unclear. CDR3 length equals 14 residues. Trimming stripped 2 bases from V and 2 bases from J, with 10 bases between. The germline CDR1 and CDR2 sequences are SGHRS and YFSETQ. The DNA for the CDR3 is TGCGCCAGCAGCTTAGGTCCAGCCAACACTGAAGCTTTCTTT. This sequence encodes CASSLGPANTEAFF.

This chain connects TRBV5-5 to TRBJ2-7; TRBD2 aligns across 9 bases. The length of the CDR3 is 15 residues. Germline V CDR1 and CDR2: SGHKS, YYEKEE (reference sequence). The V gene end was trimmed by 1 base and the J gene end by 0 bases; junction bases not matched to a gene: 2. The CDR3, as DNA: TGTGCCAGCAGCTTGCTAGCGGGAAACTCCTACGAGCAGTACTTC. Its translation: CASSLLAGNSYEQYF. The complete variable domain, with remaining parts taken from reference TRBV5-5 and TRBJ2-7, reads DAGVTQSPTHLIKTRGQQVTLRCSPISGHKSVSWYQQVLGQGPQFIFQYYEKEERGRGNFPDRFSARQFPNYSSELNVNALLLGDSALYLCASSLLAGNSYEQYFGPGTRLTVT.

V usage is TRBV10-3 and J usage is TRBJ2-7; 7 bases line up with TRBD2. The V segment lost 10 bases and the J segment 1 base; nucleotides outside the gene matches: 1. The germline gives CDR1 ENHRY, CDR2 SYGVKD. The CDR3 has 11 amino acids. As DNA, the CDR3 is TGTGCCACCGGGGGGTCCTACGAGCAGTACTTC. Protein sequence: CATGGSYEQYF.